These 18 T cell receptor beta chains originate from one sample sequenced in a study of radiotherapy plus CTLA-4 blockade in lung cancer. Data came from immunoSEQ multiplex PCR; TCRdb stores just in-frame clones and leaves some out. The table has around 65,000 clones, about 72% seen once. Sequenced material: peripheral blood, taken from a patient treated with radiotherapy plus ipilimumab. These receptors all stem from a human donor with non-small cell lung cancer who had a complete response to radiotherapy plus ipilimumab.

The gene calls are TRBV19 and TRBJ1-3; the D gene is possibly TRBD1 (5 bases). This CDR3 region has 14 residues. Trimming shortened V by 8 bases and J by 2 bases, and 13 bases separated the two germline ends. Germline CDR1 and CDR2: LNHDA and SQIVND (reference sequence). As DNA, the CDR3 is TGTGCCAGTCGGGACTTAAGTACTGGAAACACCATATATTTT. This gives the protein CASRDLSTGNTIYF.

A word on this clone: This sample also contains other DNA sequences that code for the same CDR3. This chain joins TRBV7-2 and TRBJ1-5, with D unresolved. The CDR3 extends over 13 amino acids. The germline CDR1 and CDR2 sequences are SGHTA and FQGNSA. V lost 1 base, J lost 4 bases, and 5 bases lay in between. For the CDR3, the DNA is TGTGCCAGCAGCTTAGAACGAAATCAGCCCCAGCATTTT. This translates into CASSLERNQPQHF. The whole variable domain, filled in from reference TRBV7-2 and TRBJ1-5, reads GAGVSQSPSNKVTEKGKDVELRCDPISGHTALYWYRQSLGQGLEFLIYFQGNSAPDKSGLPSDRFSAERTGGSVSTLTIQRTQQEDSAVYLCASSLERNQPQHFGDGTRLSIL.

There are a few counts of this clone. The rearrangement links TRBV18 to TRBJ2-1; TRBD2 agrees at 10 bases. Germline-derived CDR1 and CDR2 are KGHSH and LQKENI. The CDR3 length is 16 residues. The trim removed 0 bases at V and 4 bases at J, leaving 3 bases unmatched. The CDR3 sequence: CASSPPLAGFYNEQFF. The CDR3, as DNA: TGTGCCAGCTCACCACCACTAGCGGGATTTTACAATGAGCAGTTCTTC.

V gene TRBV10-3 combines with J gene TRBJ2-2, with D perhaps matching TRBD2 (6 bases). Germline V gives CDR1 ENHRY, CDR2 SYGVKD. Trimming took 4 bases from V and 1 from J, leaving 10 bases between them. The CDR3 spans 15 residues. The CDR3 DNA reads as TGTGCCATCAGTGGTGAGGGAGGGAACACCGGGGAGCTGTTTTTT. It specifies CAISGEGGNTGELFF.

The genes are TRBV9 and TRBJ2-1, with 10 bases aligning to TRBD2. With V trimmed by 3 bases and J by 8 bases, 8 bases remained unmatched. The CDR3 contains 15 residues. CDR1 is SGDLS and CDR2 is YYNGEE in the germline V gene. The CDR3 loop is CASSDLAGAKYEQFF. In DNA form, the CDR3 reads TGTGCCAGCAGCGACCTAGCGGGAGCCAAATATGAGCAGTTCTTC.

The chain joins TRBV27 to TRBJ2-3; possible D gene TRBD2, 7 bases. The germline V and J ends were trimmed by 4 bases and 1 base, with 12 bases remaining between them. The germline V gene encodes CDR1 MNHEY and CDR2 SMNVEV (reference sequence). This CDR3 comprises 15 residues. The CDR3, as DNA: TGTGCCAGCAGTTCGGGGGGCCGGGGCACAGATACGCAGTATTTT. Translating gives CASSSGGRGTDTQYF.

The chain links TRBV27 to TRBJ1-5; TRBD1 might be the D (5 bases). This CDR3 has 16 amino acids. The ends were cut back, 5 bases at V and 3 bases at J, with 17 bases in the middle. CDR1 and CDR2 (germline): MNHEY, SMNVEV (reference sequence). The CDR3 protein is CASSREMGRNNQPQHF. For the CDR3, the DNA is TGTGCCAGCAGTCGCGAGATGGGACGTAACAATCAGCCCCAGCATTTT.

The V gene is TRBV7-6, the J gene TRBJ2-7; 11 nucleotides align to TRBD2. This CDR3 is built from 14 residues. Trimming took 5 bases from V and 2 from J; bases not matched to a gene: 2. CDR1 is SGHVS and CDR2 is FNYEAQ in the germline V gene. CDR3 in amino acids: CASSRLAGTYEQYV. The CDR3 region has the DNA TGTGCCAGCAGCCGACTAGCGGGGACCTACGAGCAGTACGTC.

V and J are TRBV5-5 and TRBJ2-1; possibly TRBD2 for D (5 bases). V was trimmed by 2 bases and J by 6 bases, leaving 18 bases between them. CDR3 length: 16 amino acids. Germline V lookup: CDR1 SGHKS, CDR2 YYEKEE (reference sequence). The CDR3 region has the DNA TGTGCCAGCAGCTTTGGGTTAAGGGAGCCTCTCAATGAGCAGTTCTTC. Amino acids: CASSFGLREPLNEQFF. Complete variable domain (other parts from reference TRBV5-5 and TRBJ2-1): DAGVTQSPTHLIKTRGQQVTLRCSPISGHKSVSWYQQVLGQGPQFIFQYYEKEERGRGNFPDRFSARQFPNYSSELNVNALLLGDSALYLCASSFGLREPLNEQFFGPGTRLTVL.

This chain uses TRBV27 with TRBJ2-7, with 11 bases aligning to TRBD1. Germline V gene data show CDR1 as MNHEY and CDR2 as SMNVEV (reference sequence). V lost 4 bases and J lost 2; bases outside the gene matches: 4. The CDR3 consists of 15 residues. The CDR3 here is CASSYGTGGAYEQYF. The DNA of the CDR3 is TGTGCCAGCAGTTACGGGACAGGGGGGGCCTACGAGCAGTACTTC.

V and J are TRBV7-9 and TRBJ2-1; 8 positions match TRBD1. The CDR3 runs 13 residues. Looked up from germline, CDR1 is SEHNR and CDR2 is FQNEAQ (reference sequence). The V segment lost 6 bases and the J segment 5 bases; nucleotides outside the gene matches: 3. DNA for the CDR3: TGTGCCAGCAGGGGACAGGTTCACAATGAGCAGTTCTTC. Translating it yields CASRGQVHNEQFF.

This clone showed up just a few times. The chain carries TRBV5-1 and TRBJ2-7, with D uncertain. CDR1 is SGHRS, CDR2 YFSETQ, per germline. V shed 4 bases and J shed 5 bases, with 13 bases lying between them. This CDR3 comprises 13 residues. In DNA form, the CDR3 reads TGCGCCAGCAGCGAGTGGGGTGCCGACGAGCAGTACTTC. This translates into CASSEWGADEQYF.

The chain has TRBV5-6 and TRBJ1-2; D might be TRBD1 (5 bases). The CDR3 covers 13 residues. The germline V gene has CDR1 SGHDT and CDR2 YYEEEE. V shed 3 bases and J shed 8 bases, with 14 bases lying between them. The CDR3 DNA reads as TGTGCCAGCAGCTCGAGGGAGGGGCAAGGCTACACCTTC. Translated: CASSSREGQGYTF. The full variable domain, its missing parts supplied by reference TRBV5-6 and TRBJ1-2, is DAGVTQSPTHLIKTRGQQVTLRCSPKSGHDTVSWYQQALGQGPQFIFQYYEEEERQRGNFPDRFSGHQFPNYSSELNVNALLLGDSALYLCASSSREGQGYTFGSGTRLTVV.

The CDR3: CASSQTSGAYNEQFF. The CDR3 DNA reads TGCGCCAGCAGCCAGACTAGCGGGGCCTACAATGAGCAGTTCTTC. This chain joins TRBV4-3 and TRBJ2-1, with 11 positions matching TRBD2. The V segment lost 3 bases and the J segment 2 bases; nucleotides outside the gene matches: 0. CDR3 length: 15 amino acids. Germline assignment: CDR1 LGHNA and CDR2 YSLEER.

The CDR3 region has the DNA TGTGCCAGCTCTATTAACAGGGACCAGCCCCAGCATTTT. It translates to CASSINRDQPQHF. V gene TRBV18 combines with J gene TRBJ1-5, with D maybe TRBD1 (6 bases). This CDR3 region has 13 residues. Germline assignment: CDR1 KGHSH and CDR2 LQKENI. V lost 6 bases, J lost 7 bases, and 13 bases lay in between.

As for this clone: Other DNA sequences within the sample encode an identical CDR3. J is TRBJ1-1 and V is TRBV11-3, with no clear D. Trimming left V 4 bases short and J 2 bases short, with 8 bases between. Looked up from germline, CDR1 is SGHNT and CDR2 is YENEEA. The CDR3 sequence is 13 residues long. The CDR3 DNA is TGTGCCAGCAGCTCCGACTTAAACACTGAAGCTTTCTTT. Protein product: CASSSDLNTEAFF.

The genes are TRBV5-1 and TRBJ2-2; TRBD2 agrees at 11 bases. V trimming: 4 bases; J trimming: 2 bases; junction bases outside the gene matches: 4. This CDR3 has 16 amino acids. Germline V gene data show CDR1 as SGHRS and CDR2 as YFSETQ. The CDR3 nucleotides are TGCGCCAGCAGCGGAGGGACTAGCGGAAACACCGGGGAGCTGTTTTTT. Translation: CASSGGTSGNTGELFF.

The rearrangement links TRBV27 to TRBJ1-5; possible D gene TRBD1, 5 bases. V lost 4 bases, J lost 4 bases, and 14 bases lay in between. Germline CDR1 is MNHEY and CDR2 is SMNVEV (reference sequence). This CDR3 contains 15 residues. CDR3 nucleotides: TGTGCCAGCAGTTCTCGACAGTCCGAAAATCAGCCCCAGCATTTT. It is translated as CASSSRQSENQPQHF.